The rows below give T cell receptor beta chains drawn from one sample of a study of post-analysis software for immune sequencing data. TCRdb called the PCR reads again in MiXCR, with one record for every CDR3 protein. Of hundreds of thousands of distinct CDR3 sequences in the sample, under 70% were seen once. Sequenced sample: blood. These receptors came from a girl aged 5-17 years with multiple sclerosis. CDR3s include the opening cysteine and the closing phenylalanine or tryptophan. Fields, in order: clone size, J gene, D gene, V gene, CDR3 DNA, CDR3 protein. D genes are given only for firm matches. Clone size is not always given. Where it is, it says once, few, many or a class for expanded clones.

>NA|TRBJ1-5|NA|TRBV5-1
TGCGCCAGCAGCCAGACCCCAGGAAGCAATCAGCCCCAGCATTTT
CASSQTPGSNQPQHF
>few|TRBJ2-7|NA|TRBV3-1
TGTGCCAGCAGATTCGCCAGTTTGAACGAGCAGTACTTC
CASRFASLNEQYF
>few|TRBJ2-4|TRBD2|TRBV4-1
TGCGCCAGCAGCAATTTAGCGGGAGCCTCGATTCAGTACTTC
CASSNLAGASIQYF
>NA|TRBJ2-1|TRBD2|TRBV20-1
TGCGGTGCTAGGGGAGGGCTAGCGGTACCCTACACTGAGCAGTTCTTC
CGARGGLAVPYTEQFF
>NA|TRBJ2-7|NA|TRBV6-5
TGTGCCAGCAGCAAGAGGGATAAGGGTCCTCCCTACGAGCAGTACTTC
CASSKRDKGPPYEQYF
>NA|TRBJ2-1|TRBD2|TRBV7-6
TGTGCCAGCAGCTTACAACGGACTAGCGGGAGTTCCTACAATGAGCAGTTCTTC
CASSLQRTSGSSYNEQFF
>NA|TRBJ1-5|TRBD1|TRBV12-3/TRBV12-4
TGTGCCAGCAGTTTCAGGGGGTCGGGCAATCAGCCCCAGCATTTT
CASSFRGSGNQPQHF
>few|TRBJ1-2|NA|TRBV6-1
TGTGCCAGCAGTGAACTGACAGCATTTAGCTACACCTTC
CASSELTAFSYTF
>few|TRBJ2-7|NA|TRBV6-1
TGTGCCAGCAGTGTAGCCCCGGGGGGACAGGTCTCCTACGAGCAGTACTTC
CASSVAPGGQVSYEQYF
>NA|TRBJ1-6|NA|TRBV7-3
TGTGCTAGCAGCTTAACTTTCGATGGCTCCTCACCCCTCCACTTT
CASSLTFDGSSPLHF
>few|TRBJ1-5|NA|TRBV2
TGTGCCAGCAGTGAAGCGCTAAGGGCAGGATCCTATAGCAATCAGCCCCAGCATTTT
CASSEALRAGSYSNQPQHF
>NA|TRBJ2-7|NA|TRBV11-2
TGTGCCAGCAGTAAGGAGGTGGGGTTTGGCGAGCAGTACTTC
CASSKEVGFGEQYF
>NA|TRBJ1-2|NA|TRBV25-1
TGTGCCAGCAGTGAATTTCGGGGAATGAATGGAGGCTACACCTTC
CASSEFRGMNGGYTF
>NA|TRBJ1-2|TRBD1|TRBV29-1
TGCAGCGTTGAAGATTGGGCCATGAGCAGGGGGAACTATGGCTACACCTTC
CSVEDWAMSRGNYGYTF